This T cell receptor (beta chain) was retrieved from a study of blood T cell repertoires in COVID-19. V shed 5 bases and J 3 bases; nucleotides not matched to a gene: 12. Germline assignment: CDR1 SEHNR and CDR2 FQNEAQ (reference sequence). The CDR3 is 16 residues long. Participants were aged roughly 18 to 89 years from around 25 US areas. How the authors handled the data: Amplifying reference gene primers gave estimates of nucleated cell counts. Profiled with immunoSEQ multiplex PCR; TCRdb holds only in-frame clones, not every one. V and J calls and clone size are given by that table; D and trimming were obtained from the DNA. The sample lists approximately 150,000 clones; roughly 88% were seen once.

The chain carries TRBV7-9 and TRBJ2-7; 8 bases agree with TRBD1. The material sequenced was PBMCs or T cells enriched from blood (not recorded which). This clonotype was sampled from a man between 65 and 85 years old who had been exposed to COVID-19. The CDR3 protein is CASSAIIGQGGYEQYF. The DNA for the CDR3 is TGTGCCAGCAGCGCCATAATCGGACAGGGAGGCTACGAGCAGTACTTC.